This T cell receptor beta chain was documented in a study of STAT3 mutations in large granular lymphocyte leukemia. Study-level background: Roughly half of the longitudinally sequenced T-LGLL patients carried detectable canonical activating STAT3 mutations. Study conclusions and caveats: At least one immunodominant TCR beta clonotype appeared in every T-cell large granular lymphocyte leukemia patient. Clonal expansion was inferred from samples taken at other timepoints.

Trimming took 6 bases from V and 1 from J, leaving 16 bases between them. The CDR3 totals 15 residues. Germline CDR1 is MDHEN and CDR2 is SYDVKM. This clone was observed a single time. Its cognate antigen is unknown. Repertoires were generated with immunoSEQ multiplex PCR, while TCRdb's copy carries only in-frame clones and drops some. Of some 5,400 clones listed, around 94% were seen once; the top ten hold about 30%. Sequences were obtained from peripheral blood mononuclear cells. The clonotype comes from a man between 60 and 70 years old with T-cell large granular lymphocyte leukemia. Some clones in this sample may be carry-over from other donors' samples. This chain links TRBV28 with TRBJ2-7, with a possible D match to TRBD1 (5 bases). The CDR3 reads CASSSGQGPSYEQYF. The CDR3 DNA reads TGTGCCAGCAGCTCCGGTCAGGGCCCATCCTACGAGCAGTACTTC.